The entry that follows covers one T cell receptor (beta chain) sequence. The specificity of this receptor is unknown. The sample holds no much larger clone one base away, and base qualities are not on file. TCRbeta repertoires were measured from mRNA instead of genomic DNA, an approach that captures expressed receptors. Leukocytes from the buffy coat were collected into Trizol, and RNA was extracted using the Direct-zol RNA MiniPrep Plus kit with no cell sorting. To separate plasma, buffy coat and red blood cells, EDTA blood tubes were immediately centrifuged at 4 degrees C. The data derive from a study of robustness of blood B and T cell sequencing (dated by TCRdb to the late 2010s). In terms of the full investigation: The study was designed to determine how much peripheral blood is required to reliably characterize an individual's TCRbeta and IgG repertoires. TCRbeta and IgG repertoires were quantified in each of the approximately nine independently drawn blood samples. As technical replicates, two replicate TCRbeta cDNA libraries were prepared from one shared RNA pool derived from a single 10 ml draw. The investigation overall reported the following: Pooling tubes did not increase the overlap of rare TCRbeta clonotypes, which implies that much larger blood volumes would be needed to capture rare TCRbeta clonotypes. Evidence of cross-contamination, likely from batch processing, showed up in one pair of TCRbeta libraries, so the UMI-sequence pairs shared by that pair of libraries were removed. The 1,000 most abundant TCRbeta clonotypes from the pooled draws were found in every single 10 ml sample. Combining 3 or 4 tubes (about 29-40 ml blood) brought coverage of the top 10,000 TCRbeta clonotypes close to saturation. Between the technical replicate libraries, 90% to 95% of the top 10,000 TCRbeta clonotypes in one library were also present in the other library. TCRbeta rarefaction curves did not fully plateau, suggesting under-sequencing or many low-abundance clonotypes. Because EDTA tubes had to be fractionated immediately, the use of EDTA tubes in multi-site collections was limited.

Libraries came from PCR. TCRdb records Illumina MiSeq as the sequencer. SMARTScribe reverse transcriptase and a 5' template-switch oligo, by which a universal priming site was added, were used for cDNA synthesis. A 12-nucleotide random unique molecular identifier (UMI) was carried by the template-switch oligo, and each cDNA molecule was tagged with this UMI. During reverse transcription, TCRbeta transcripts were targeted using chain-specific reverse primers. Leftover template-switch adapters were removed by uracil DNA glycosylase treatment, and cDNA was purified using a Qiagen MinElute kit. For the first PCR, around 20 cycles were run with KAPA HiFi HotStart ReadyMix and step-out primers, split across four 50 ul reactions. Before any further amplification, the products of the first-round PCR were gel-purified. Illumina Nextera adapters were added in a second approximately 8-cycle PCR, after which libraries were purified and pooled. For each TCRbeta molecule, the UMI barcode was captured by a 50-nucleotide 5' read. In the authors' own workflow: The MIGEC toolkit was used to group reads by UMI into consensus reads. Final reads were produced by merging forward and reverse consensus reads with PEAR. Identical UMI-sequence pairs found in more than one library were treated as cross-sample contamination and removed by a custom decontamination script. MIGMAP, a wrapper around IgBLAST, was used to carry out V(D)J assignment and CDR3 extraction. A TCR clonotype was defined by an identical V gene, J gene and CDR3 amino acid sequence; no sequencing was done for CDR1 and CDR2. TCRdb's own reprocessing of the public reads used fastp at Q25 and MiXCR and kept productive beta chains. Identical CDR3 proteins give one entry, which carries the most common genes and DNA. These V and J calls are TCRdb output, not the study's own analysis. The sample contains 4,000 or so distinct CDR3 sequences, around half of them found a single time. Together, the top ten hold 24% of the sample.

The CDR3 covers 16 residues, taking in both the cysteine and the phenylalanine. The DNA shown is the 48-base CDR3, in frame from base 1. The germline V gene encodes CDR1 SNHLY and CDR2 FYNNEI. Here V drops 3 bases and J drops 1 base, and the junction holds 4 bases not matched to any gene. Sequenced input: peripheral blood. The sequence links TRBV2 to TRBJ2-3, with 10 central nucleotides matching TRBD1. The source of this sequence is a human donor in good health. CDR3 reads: CASSDGTGVRTDTQYF. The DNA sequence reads TGTGCCAGCAGTGACGGGACAGGGGTACGCACAGATACGCAGTATTTT.